This TCR beta chain was sequenced for a study of blood T cell repertoires in COVID-19. Study at large: Some COVID-19 samples were acute and others convalescent; all came from the United States, Italy and Spain.

Using immunoSEQ multiplex PCR, the repertoire was profiled, and TCRdb retains in-frame clones only, with some absent. The table has 370,000 or so clones, more than 70% seen once. Germline CDR1 reads MNHEY; CDR2 reads SVGAGI. The J segment lost 4 bases and the V segment lost 0 bases, leaving 6 bases of the junction unmatched. CDR3 length: 16 residues. Those enrolled, adults aged roughly 18 to 95 years, came from roughly 23 US areas. Sequencing was carried out using PBMCs or T cells enriched from blood (not recorded which). This chain links TRBV6-5 with TRBJ1-5, with TRBD1 identical over 7 bases. The TCR sequence derives from a man aged 30-40 years who had recovered from COVID-19. CDR3 in DNA: TGTGCCAGCAGTTACTCGATGACAGGGAAGAATCAGCCCCAGCATTTT. Translating gives CASSYSMTGKNQPQHF.